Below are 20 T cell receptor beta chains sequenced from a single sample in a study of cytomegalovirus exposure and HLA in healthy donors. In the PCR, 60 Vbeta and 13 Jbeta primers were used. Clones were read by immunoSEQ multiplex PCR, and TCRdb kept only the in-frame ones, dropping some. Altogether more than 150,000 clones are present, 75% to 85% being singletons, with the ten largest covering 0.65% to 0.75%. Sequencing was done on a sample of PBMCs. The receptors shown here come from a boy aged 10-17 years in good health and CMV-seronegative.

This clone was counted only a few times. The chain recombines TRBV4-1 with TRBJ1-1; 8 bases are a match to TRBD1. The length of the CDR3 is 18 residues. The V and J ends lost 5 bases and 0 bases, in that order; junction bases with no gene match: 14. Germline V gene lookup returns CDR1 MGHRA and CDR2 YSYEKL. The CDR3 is CASSYRQGRGTVNTEAFF. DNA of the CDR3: TGCGCCAGCAGCTACAGACAGGGGAGGGGCACGGTGAACACTGAAGCTTTCTTT.

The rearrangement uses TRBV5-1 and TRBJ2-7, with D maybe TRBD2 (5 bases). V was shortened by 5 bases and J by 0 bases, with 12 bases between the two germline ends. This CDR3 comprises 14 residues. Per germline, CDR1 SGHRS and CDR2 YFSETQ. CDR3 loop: CASRFRDISYEQYF. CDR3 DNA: TGCGCCAGCAGGTTCCGGGATATCTCCTACGAGCAGTACTTC. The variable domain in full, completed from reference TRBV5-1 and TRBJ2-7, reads KAGVTQTPRYLIKTRGQQVTLSCSPISGHRSVSWYQQTPGQGLQFLFEYFSETQRNKGNFPGRFSGRQFSNSRSEMNVSTLELGDSALYLCASRFRDISYEQYFGPGTRLTVT.

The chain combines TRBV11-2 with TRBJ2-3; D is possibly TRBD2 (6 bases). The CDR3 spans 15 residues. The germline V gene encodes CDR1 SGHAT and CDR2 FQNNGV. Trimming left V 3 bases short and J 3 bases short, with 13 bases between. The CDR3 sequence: CASSFGGGWTDTQYF. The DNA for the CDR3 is TGTGCCAGCAGCTTCGGCGGAGGGTGGACAGATACGCAGTATTTT.

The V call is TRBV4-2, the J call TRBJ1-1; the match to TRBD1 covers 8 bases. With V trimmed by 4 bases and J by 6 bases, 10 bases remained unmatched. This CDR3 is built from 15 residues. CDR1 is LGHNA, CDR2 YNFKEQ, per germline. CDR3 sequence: CASSRDRLVTPEAFF. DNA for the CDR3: TGTGCCAGCAGCCGGGACAGGTTGGTGACCCCTGAAGCTTTCTTT.

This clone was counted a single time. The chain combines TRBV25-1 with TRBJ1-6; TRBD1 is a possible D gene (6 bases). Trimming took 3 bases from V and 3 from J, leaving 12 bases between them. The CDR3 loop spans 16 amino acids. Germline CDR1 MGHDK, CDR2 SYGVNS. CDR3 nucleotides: TGTGCCAGCAGTGACTCGGACAGAGACTATAATTCACCCCTCCACTTT. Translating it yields CASSDSDRDYNSPLHF.

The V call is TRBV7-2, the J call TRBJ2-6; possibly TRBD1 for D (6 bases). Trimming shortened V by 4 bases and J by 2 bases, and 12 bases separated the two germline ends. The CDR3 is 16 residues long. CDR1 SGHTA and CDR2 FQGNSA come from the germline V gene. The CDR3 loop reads CASSSSYRAGANVLTF. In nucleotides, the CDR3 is TGTGCCAGCAGCTCTAGCTACAGGGCTGGGGCCAACGTCCTGACTTTC.

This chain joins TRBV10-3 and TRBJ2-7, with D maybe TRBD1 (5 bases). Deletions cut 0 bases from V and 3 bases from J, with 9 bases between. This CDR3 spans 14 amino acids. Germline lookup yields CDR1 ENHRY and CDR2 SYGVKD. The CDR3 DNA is TGTGCCATCAGTGAGTCGGGGCAGCTCTACGAGCAGTACTTC. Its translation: CAISESGQLYEQYF.

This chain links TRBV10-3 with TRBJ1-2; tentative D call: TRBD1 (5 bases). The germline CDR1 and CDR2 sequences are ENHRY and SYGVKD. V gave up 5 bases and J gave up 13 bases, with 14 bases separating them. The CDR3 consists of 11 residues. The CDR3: CAISTGLNVTF. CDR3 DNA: TGTGCCATCAGTACGGGACTTAATGTCACCTTC.

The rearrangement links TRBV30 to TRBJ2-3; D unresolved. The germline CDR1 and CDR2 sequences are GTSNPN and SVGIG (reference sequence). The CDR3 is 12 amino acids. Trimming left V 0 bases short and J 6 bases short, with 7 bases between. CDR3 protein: CAWSVREDTQYF. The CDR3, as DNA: TGTGCCTGGAGTGTACGAGAGGATACGCAGTATTTT. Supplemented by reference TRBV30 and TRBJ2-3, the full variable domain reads SQTIHQWPATLVQPVGSPLSLECTVEGTSNPNLYWYRQAAGRGLQLLFYSVGIGQISSEVPQNLSASRPQDRQFILSSKKLLLSDSGFYLCAWSVREDTQYFGPGTRLTVL.

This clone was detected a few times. The CDR3 DNA follows: TGTGCCAGCAGCCCAGGGACTGAGATCTCCACAGATACGCAGTATTTT. This translates into CASSPGTEISTDTQYF. The J gene is TRBJ2-3, the V gene TRBV9, with a possible D match to TRBD2 (6 bases). V was cut by 4 bases and J by 2 bases, with 17 bases left in between. CDR3 length: 16 amino acids. Germline values: CDR1 SGDLS, CDR2 YYNGEE.

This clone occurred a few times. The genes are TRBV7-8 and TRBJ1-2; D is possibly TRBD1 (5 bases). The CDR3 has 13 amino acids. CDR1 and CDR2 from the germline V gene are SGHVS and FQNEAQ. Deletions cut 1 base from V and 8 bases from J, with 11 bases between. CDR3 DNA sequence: TGTGCCAGCAGCTTAGAAGGCAGGGTAGGCTACACCTTC. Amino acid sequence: CASSLEGRVGYTF.

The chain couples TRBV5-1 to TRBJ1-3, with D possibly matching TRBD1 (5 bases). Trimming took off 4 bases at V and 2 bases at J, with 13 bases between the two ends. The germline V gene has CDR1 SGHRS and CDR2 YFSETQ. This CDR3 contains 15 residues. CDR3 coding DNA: TGCGCCAGCAGCCTGGGGCACGGGACTGGAAACACCATATATTTT. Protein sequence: CASSLGHGTGNTIYF.

CDR3 loop: CASSQDSANYGYTF. The CDR3 DNA reads as TGCGCCAGCAGCCAAGATTCTGCGAACTATGGCTACACCTTC. The chain joins TRBV4-3 to TRBJ1-2; D not resolved. There are 14 residues in the CDR3. V was clipped by 0 bases and J by 2 bases, with 7 bases between them. The germline CDR1 and CDR2 sequences are LGHNA and YSLEER.

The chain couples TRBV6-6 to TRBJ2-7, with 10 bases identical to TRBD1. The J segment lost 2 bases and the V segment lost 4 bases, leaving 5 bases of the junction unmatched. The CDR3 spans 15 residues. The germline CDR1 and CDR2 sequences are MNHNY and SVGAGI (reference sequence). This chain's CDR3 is CASSSDRGDPYEQYF. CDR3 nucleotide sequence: TGTGCCAGCAGTTCGGACAGGGGGGACCCCTACGAGCAGTACTTC.

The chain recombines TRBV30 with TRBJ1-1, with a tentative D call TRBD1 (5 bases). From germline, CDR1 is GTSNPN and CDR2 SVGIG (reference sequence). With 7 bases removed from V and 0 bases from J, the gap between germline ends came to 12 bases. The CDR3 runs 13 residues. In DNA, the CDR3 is TGTGCCTTCCGGGGGACTTTGAACACTGAAGCTTTCTTT. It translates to CAFRGTLNTEAFF.

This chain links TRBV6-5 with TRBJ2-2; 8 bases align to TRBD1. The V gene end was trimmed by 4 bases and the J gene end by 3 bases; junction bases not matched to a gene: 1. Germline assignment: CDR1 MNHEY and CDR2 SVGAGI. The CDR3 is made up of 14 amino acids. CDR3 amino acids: CASSSRGHTGELFF. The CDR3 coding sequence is TGTGCCAGCAGTTCCAGGGGGCACACCGGGGAGCTGTTTTTT.

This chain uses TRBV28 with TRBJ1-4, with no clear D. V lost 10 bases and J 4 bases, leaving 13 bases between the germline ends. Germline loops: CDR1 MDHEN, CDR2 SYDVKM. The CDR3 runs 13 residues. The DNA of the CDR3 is TGTGCCAACCAGCGGGGTCTTAATGAAAAACTGTTTTTT. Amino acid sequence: CANQRGLNEKLFF.

CDR3 in amino acids: CASGLVAGGNTEAFF. CDR3 sequence (DNA): TGTGCTAGTGGTTTGGTTGCAGGGGGCAACACTGAAGCTTTCTTT. V usage is TRBV12-5 and J usage is TRBJ1-1; 8 bases map to TRBD1. This CDR3 is 15 amino acids long. Per the germline V gene, CDR1 is LGHNT and CDR2 is FRNRAP. V trimming: 0 bases; J trimming: 2 bases; junction bases outside the gene matches: 2.

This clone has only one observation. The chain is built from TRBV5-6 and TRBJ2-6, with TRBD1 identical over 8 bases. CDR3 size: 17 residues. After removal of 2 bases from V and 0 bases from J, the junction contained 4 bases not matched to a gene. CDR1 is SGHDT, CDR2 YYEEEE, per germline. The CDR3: CASSFGTGNSGANVLTF. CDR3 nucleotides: TGTGCCAGCAGCTTCGGGACAGGCAACTCTGGGGCCAACGTCCTGACTTTC.

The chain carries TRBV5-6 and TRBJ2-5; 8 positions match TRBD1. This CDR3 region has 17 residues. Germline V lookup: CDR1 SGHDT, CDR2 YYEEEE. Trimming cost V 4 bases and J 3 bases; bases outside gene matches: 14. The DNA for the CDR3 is TGTGCCAGCAGCCGACGCCTTCAAACAGGGGGGAAAGAGACCCAGTACTTC. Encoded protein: CASSRRLQTGGKETQYF.